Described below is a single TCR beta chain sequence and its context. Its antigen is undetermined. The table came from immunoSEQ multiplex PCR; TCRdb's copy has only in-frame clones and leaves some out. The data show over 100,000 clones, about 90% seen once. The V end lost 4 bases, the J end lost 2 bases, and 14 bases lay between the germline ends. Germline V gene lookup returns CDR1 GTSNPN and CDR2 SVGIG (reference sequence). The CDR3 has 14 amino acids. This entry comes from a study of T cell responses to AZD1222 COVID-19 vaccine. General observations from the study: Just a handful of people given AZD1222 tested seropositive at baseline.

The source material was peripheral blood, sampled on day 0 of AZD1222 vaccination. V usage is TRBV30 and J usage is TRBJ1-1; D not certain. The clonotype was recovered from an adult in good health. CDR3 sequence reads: CAWMIRDRNTEAFF. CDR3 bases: TGTGCCTGGATGATCCGGGATCGAAACACTGAAGCTTTCTTT.